This T cell receptor beta chain came from a study of beta chain features in type 1 diabetes. Study as a whole: Over all samples combined, about 99,000,000 sorted cells were examined.

The trim removed 6 bases at V and 6 bases at J, leaving 12 bases unmatched. The CDR3 contains 15 residues. Germline V gene sequence: CDR1 KGHSH, CDR2 LQKENI. This clone has just a few counts. Reverse transcribing all isolated RNA meant expressed TCRB transcripts were sequenced. Data came from immunoSEQ multiplex PCR; TCRdb stores just in-frame clones and leaves some out. The table has around 250,000 clones, 27% seen once. The chain employs TRBV18 and TRBJ2-3, with TRBD1 identical over 7 bases. Input material: central memory CD4+ T cells from blood. This clonotype originated in a man aged 30-40 years in good health. The CDR3 loop reads CASSLGDRRSDTQYF. The CDR3 DNA sequence: TGTGCCAGCTCCCTTGGGGACAGACGTAGCGATACGCAGTATTTT. Full variable domain (outside the CDR3, taken from reference TRBV18 and TRBJ2-3): NAGVMQNPRHLVRRRGQEARLRCSPMKGHSHVYWYRQLPEEGLKFMVYLQKENIIDESGMPKERFSAEFPKEGPSILRIQQVVRGDSAAYFCASSLGDRRSDTQYFGPGTRLTVL.